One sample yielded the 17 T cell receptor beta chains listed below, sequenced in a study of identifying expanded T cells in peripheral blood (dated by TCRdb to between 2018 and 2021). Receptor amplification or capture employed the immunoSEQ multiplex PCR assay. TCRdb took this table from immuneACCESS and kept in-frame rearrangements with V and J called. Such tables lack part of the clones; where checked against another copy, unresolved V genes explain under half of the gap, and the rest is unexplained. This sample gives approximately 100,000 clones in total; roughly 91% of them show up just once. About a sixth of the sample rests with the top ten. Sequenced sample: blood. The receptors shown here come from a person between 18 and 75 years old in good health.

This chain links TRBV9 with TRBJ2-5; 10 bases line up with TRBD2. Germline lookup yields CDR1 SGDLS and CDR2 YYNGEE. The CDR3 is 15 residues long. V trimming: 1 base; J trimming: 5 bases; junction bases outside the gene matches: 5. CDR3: CASSVPAGGPETQYF. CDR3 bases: TGTGCCAGCAGCGTACCAGCGGGGGGGCCGGAGACCCAGTACTTC.

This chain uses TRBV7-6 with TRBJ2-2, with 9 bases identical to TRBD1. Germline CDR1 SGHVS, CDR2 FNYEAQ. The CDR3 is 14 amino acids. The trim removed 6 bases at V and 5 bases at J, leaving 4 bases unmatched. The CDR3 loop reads CASSYRGRTGELFF. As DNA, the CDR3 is TGTGCCAGCAGTTACAGGGGGCGGACCGGGGAGCTGTTTTTT.

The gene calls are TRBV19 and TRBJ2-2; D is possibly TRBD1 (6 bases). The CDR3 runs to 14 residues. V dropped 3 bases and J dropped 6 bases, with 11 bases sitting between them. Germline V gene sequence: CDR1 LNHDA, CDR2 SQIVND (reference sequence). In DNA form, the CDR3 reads TGTGCCAGTAGTATTTTATCAGGGGCCGGGGAGCTGTTTTTT. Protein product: CASSILSGAGELFF.

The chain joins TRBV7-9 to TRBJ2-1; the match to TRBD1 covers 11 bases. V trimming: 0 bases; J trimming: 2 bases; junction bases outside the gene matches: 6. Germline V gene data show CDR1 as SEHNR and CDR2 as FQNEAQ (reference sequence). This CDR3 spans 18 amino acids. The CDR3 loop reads CASSLAEGTGGTYNEQFF. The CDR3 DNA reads TGTGCCAGCAGCTTAGCTGAGGGGACAGGGGGGACCTACAATGAGCAGTTCTTC.

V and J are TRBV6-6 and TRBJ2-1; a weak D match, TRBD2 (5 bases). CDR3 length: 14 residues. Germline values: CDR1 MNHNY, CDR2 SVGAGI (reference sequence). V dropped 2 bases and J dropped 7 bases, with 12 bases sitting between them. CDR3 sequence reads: CASSYPPTGNEQFF. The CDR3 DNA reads TGTGCCAGCAGTTACCCCCCTACGGGGAATGAGCAGTTCTTC.

The CDR3 bases are TGTGCCAGCAGCGTAGGGCCCGGGGATGGCTACACCTTC. Residues: CASSVGPGDGYTF. The gene calls are TRBV9 and TRBJ1-2; D gene ambiguous. The CDR3 loop spans 13 amino acids. The V end lost 0 bases, the J end lost 6 bases, and 9 bases lay between the germline ends. CDR1 SGDLS and CDR2 YYNGEE come from the germline V gene. Full variable domain (remainder filled in from reference TRBV9 and TRBJ1-2): DSGVTQTPKHLITATGQRVTLRCSPRSGDLSVYWYQQSLDQGLQFLIQYYNGEERAKGNILERFSAQQFPDLHSELNLSSLELGDSALYFCASSVGPGDGYTFGSGTRLTVV.

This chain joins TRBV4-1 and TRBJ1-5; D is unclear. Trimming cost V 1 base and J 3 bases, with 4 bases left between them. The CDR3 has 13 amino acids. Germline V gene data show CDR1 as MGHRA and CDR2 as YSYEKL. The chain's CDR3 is CASSQVINQPQHF. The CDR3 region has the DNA TGCGCCAGCAGCCAAGTCATCAATCAGCCCCAGCATTTT.

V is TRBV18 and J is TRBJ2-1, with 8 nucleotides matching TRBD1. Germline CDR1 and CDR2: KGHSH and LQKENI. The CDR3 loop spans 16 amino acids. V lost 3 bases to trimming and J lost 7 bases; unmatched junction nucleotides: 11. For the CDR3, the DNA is TGTGCCAGCTCACCGTCTTACTTCGACAGGGGAAATGAGCAGTTCTTC. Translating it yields CASSPSYFDRGNEQFF.

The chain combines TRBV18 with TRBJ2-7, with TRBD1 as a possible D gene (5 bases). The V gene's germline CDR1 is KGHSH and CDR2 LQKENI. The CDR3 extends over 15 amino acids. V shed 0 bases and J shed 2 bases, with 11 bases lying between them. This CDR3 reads CASSPPSGSAYEQYF. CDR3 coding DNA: TGTGCCAGCTCACCACCGTCAGGGTCTGCCTACGAGCAGTACTTC.

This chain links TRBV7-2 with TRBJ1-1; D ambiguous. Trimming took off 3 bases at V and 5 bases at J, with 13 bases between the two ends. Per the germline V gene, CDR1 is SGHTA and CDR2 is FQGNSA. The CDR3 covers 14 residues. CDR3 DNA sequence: TGTGCCAGCAGCTTTAATCGGGGAGGGACTGAAGCTTTCTTT. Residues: CASSFNRGGTEAFF.

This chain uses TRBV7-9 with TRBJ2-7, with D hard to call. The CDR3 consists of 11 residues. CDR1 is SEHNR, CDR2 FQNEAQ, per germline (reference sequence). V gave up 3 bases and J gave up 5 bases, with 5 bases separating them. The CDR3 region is CASSLVDEQYF. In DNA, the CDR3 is TGTGCCAGCAGCTTGGTGGACGAGCAGTACTTC.

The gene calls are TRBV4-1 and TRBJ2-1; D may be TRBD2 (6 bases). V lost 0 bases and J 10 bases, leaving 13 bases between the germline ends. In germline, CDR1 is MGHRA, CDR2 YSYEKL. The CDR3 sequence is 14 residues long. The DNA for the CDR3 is TGCGCCAGCAGCCAAGATCCGGCGGGGAGGGAGCAGTTCTTC. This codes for CASSQDPAGREQFF.

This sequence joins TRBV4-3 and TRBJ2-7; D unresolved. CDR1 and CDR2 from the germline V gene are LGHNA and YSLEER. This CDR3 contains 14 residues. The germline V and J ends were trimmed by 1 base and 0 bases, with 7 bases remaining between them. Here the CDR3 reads CASSQGWSSYEQYF. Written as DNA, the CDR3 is TGCGCCAGCAGCCAAGGCTGGAGCTCCTACGAGCAGTACTTC.

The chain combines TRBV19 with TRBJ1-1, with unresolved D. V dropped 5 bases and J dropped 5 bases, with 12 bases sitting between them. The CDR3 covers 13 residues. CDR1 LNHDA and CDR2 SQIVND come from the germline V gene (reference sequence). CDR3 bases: TGTGCCAGTAGTTACACCCAACGGACTGAAGCTTTCTTT. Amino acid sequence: CASSYTQRTEAFF. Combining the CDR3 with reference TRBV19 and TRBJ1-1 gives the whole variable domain DGGITQSPKYLFRKEGQNVTLSCEQNLNHDAMYWYRQDPGQGLRLIYYSQIVNDFQKGDIAEGYSVSREKKESFPLTVTSAQKNPTAFYLCASSYTQRTEAFFGQGTRLTVV.

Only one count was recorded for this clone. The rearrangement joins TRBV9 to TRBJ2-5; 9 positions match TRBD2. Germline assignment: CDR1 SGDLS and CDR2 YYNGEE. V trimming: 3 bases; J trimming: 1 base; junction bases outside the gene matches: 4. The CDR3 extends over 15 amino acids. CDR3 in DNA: TGTGCCAGCAGCGCCCTAGCGGGGCCCCAAGAGACCCAGTACTTC. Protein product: CASSALAGPQETQYF.

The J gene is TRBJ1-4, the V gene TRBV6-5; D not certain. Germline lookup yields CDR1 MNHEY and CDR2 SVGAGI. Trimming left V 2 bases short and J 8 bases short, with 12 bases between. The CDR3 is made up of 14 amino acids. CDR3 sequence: CASSYDQRREKLFF. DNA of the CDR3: TGTGCCAGCAGTTACGATCAGAGGCGGGAAAAACTGTTTTTT.

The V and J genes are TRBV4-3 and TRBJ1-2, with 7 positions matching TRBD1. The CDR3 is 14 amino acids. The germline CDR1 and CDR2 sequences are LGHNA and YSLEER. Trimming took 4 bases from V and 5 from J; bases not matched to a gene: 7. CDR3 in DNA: TGCGCCAGCAGCCCGGCAGGGGGGGGGTATGGCTACACCTTC. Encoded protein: CASSPAGGGYGYTF.